This T cell receptor beta chain was sequenced in a study of human T cells and chemical hapten exposure. As for the study in general: DPC 0.01% went on the upper back by patch test, with reading at 6 days. Per-sample variation in TCR yield stemmed mainly from small pooled library volume differences.

TCRdb re-analysed the RACE reads in MiXCR, keeping a single row per CDR3 protein. Among around 380,000 distinct CDR3 sequences, about 5.4% were seen once, and the ten largest hold about 7.7%. This clonotype was recorded at least ten times. The time point denotes: pre-sensitization, week 0. Treatment reported: therapeutic diphenylcyclopropenone sensitization with weekly scalp DPC. Researchers sampled blood before each patch test went on. Whole blood that had not been fractionated was the source of extracted total RNA. V lost 1 base, J lost 0 bases, and 14 bases lay in between. CDR1 is MNHNS, CDR2 SASEGT, per germline. The CDR3 consists of 17 residues.

The receptor comes from a woman between 18 and 29 years old with alopecia areata. Some clones in this sample may be carry-over from other donors' samples. J is TRBJ2-3 and V is TRBV6-1; D is perhaps TRBD2 (6 bases). The specimen comprised whole blood, sampled in connection with sensitization to the hapten diphenylcyclopropenone (DPC). CDR3 in DNA: TGTGCCAGCAGTGAAGGGTTTGCTGGGGGGAGCACAGATACGCAGTATTTT. This sequence encodes CASSEGFAGGSTDTQYF.